These 24 T cell receptor beta chains share one sample of origin, sequenced in a study of control samples from healthy donors and cancer patients. Repertoires were generated with immunoSEQ multiplex PCR, while TCRdb's copy carries only in-frame clones and drops some. The sample totals some 190,000 clones. Sample: blood. The receptors were gathered from a woman between 25 and 40 years old in good health.

CDR3: CASSYSGGNEQYF. For the CDR3, the DNA is TGTGCCAGCAGCTATAGCGGGGGGAACGAGCAGTACTTC. This chain connects TRBV7-2 to TRBJ2-7; TRBD2 matches at 10 bases. The CDR3 is made up of 13 amino acids. The germline V gene encodes CDR1 SGHTA and CDR2 FQGNSA. V shed 4 bases and J 5 bases; nucleotides not matched to a gene: 2.

The rearrangement links TRBV6-5 to TRBJ2-7, with unresolved D. The CDR3 is 14 amino acids. V shed 8 bases and J shed 6 bases, with 20 bases lying between them. The germline V gene encodes CDR1 MNHEY and CDR2 SVGAGI. CDR3 residues: CASSLVVLASEQYF. The DNA of the CDR3 is TGTGCCAGCTCCTTGGTGGTCCTCGCTAGCGAGCAGTACTTC.

V usage is TRBV19 and J usage is TRBJ1-3; D gene ambiguous. CDR1 and CDR2 from the germline V gene are LNHDA and SQIVND (reference sequence). V lost 5 bases and J 0 bases, leaving 8 bases between the germline ends. The length of the CDR3 is 14 residues. CDR3 nucleotides: TGTGCCAGTAGTCCTCCCGGCTCTGGAAACACCATATATTTT. Protein product: CASSPPGSGNTIYF.

The J gene is TRBJ2-5, the V gene TRBV7-6; no reliable D call. The germline gives CDR1 SGHVS, CDR2 FNYEAQ. The CDR3 covers 11 residues. V lost 0 bases, J lost 9 bases, and 5 bases lay in between. The CDR3 DNA reads as TGTGCCAGCAGCTTAGCGGGGTCCCAGTACTTC. This gives the protein CASSLAGSQYF.

The chain joins TRBV28 to TRBJ1-1, with D possibly being TRBD1 (5 bases). V lost 3 bases and J lost 0, with 11 bases in between. Germline CDR1 is MDHEN and CDR2 is SYDVKM. This CDR3 is 15 amino acids long. CDR3 protein: CASSFFRAMNTEAFF. CDR3 nucleotide sequence: TGTGCCAGCAGTTTTTTCAGGGCGATGAACACTGAAGCTTTCTTT.

The chain is built from TRBV6-2 or TRBV6-3 and TRBJ1-2; weak D call: TRBD1 (5 bases). The germline V gene encodes CDR1 MNHEY and CDR2 SVGEGT. V was shortened by 7 bases and J by 5 bases, with 14 bases between the two germline ends. The CDR3 covers 13 residues. CDR3 protein: CASIPQGPYGYTF. The CDR3 DNA sequence: TGTGCCAGCATCCCCCAGGGTCCTTATGGCTACACCTTC.

The rearrangement links TRBV6-5 to TRBJ1-1; a possible D gene is TRBD1 (5 bases). Germline loops: CDR1 MNHEY, CDR2 SVGAGI. The CDR3 has 14 residues. V was trimmed by 7 bases and J by 6 bases, leaving 18 bases between them. The chain's CDR3 is CASTRSGRVSEAFF. The CDR3 region has the DNA TGTGCCAGCACCCGCTCGGGCAGGGTGTCTGAAGCTTTCTTT.

The chain carries TRBV5-6 and TRBJ2-1; possibly TRBD2 for D (5 bases). Trimming removed 1 base from V and 8 bases from J, with 19 bases in between. There are 16 residues in the CDR3. Germline V lookup: CDR1 SGHDT, CDR2 YYEEEE. DNA of the CDR3: TGTGCCAGCAGCTTGCGTTATCGGTACGAGGGCCATGAGCAGTTCTTC. It codes for CASSLRYRYEGHEQFF.

V is TRBV27 and J is TRBJ1-1; 11 bases agree with TRBD1. Unmatched junction bases numbered 4, after V lost 6 bases and J lost 4 bases. Looked up from germline, CDR1 is MNHEY and CDR2 is SMNVEV (reference sequence). The CDR3 totals 14 residues. The CDR3 DNA reads TGTGCCAGCAGAACCGGGACAGGGGGCACTGAAGCTTTCTTT. It codes for CASRTGTGGTEAFF.

The chain is built from TRBV25-1 and TRBJ1-1; D uncertain. Deletions cut 8 bases from V and 12 bases from J, with 13 bases between. The germline V gene encodes CDR1 MGHDK and CDR2 SYGVNS. The CDR3 has 10 amino acids. The CDR3 is CASLAYVPFF. CDR3 DNA: TGTGCCAGCTTGGCCTATGTGCCTTTCTTT.

The chain recombines TRBV29-1 with TRBJ2-7; D is possibly TRBD2 (5 bases). V lost 1 base to trimming and J lost 4 bases, with 8 bases between them. The CDR3 spans 12 residues. CDR1 is SQVTM and CDR2 is ANQGSEA in the germline V gene. As DNA, the CDR3 is TGCAGCGTTGAAGGTACGGGGTACGAGCAGTACTTC. Translated: CSVEGTGYEQYF.

The gene calls are TRBV6-5 and TRBJ2-3; no definite D call. The CDR3 is made up of 11 amino acids. Per germline, CDR1 MNHEY and CDR2 SVGAGI. V was clipped by 4 bases and J by 4 bases, with 3 bases between them. Here the CDR3 reads CASSFPDTQYF. CDR3 DNA: TGTGCCAGCAGTTTTCCAGATACGCAGTATTTT.

The genes are TRBV5-1 and TRBJ1-1; 8 bases are shared with TRBD1. From germline, CDR1 is SGHRS and CDR2 YFSETQ. Trimming took 4 bases from V and 5 from J; bases not matched to a gene: 13. The CDR3 is 16 residues long. The CDR3 nucleotides read TGCGCCAGCAGCCTGAGGAGTCTACAGGGGGGAACTGAAGCTTTCTTT. Protein: CASSLRSLQGGTEAFF. The full variable domain, its missing parts supplied by reference TRBV5-1 and TRBJ1-1, is KAGVTQTPRYLIKTRGQQVTLSCSPISGHRSVSWYQQTPGQGLQFLFEYFSETQRNKGNFPGRFSGRQFSNSRSEMNVSTLELGDSALYLCASSLRSLQGGTEAFFGQGTRLTVV.

This sequence joins TRBV6-1 and TRBJ1-1; D unresolved. This CDR3 spans 14 amino acids. Between the trimmed V and J ends, which lost 2 bases and 4 bases, there was a span of 11 bases. The germline gives CDR1 MNHNS, CDR2 SASEGT. The CDR3 loop reads CASSERPPFTEAFF. CDR3 nucleotides: TGTGCCAGCAGTGAAAGGCCACCGTTCACTGAAGCTTTCTTT.

The CDR3 DNA sequence: TGTGCCAGCAGCCACCGGGGAGCGATTCCCACAGATACGCAGTATTTT. Translation: CASSHRGAIPTDTQYF. The chain uses TRBV7-2 and TRBJ2-3; tentative D call: TRBD2 (5 bases). CDR1 and CDR2 (germline): SGHTA, FQGNSA. The CDR3 totals 16 residues. Trimming stripped 5 bases from V and 2 bases from J, with 17 bases between.

The rearrangement joins TRBV4-3 to TRBJ1-6; 8 nucleotides align to TRBD1. The germline V gene encodes CDR1 LGHNA and CDR2 YSLEER. The trim removed 1 base at V and 6 bases at J, leaving 2 bases unmatched. The CDR3 consists of 15 residues. CDR3 DNA: TGCGCCAGCAGCCAAGGTGACAGGGGTAATTCACCCCTCCACTTT. Its protein product is CASSQGDRGNSPLHF.

A word on this clone: An end of the junction does not agree with germline; a read error may underlie this. This chain uses TRBV28 with TRBJ1-5; D is possibly TRBD1 (6 bases). Germline assignment: CDR1 MDHEN and CDR2 SYDVKM. The CDR3 covers 15 residues. This CDR3 is CASSNPQGRNRPQHF. The CDR3, as DNA: TGTGCCAGCAGCAACCCCCAGGGGCGCAATCGGCCCCAGCATTTT.

This sequence joins TRBV5-1 and TRBJ1-2; no reliable D call. The CDR3 spans 15 residues. Germline V gives CDR1 SGHRS, CDR2 YFSETQ. Trimming stripped 0 bases from V and 0 bases from J, with 9 bases between. This CDR3 reads CASSLEAVTNYGYTF. CDR3 sequence (DNA): TGCGCCAGCAGCTTGGAGGCGGTTACTAACTATGGCTACACCTTC.

This chain links TRBV7-2 with TRBJ1-6, with D unclear. This CDR3 has 13 amino acids. The germline CDR1 and CDR2 sequences are SGHTA and FQGNSA. Trimming stripped 1 base from V and 10 bases from J, with 8 bases between. CDR3 nucleotides: TGTGCCAGCAGCTTAGGGGGATGGTCACCCCTCCACTTT. Its protein product is CASSLGGWSPLHF.

The V gene is TRBV7-3, the J gene TRBJ2-3; D is ambiguous. The V gene's germline CDR1 is SGHTA and CDR2 FQGTGA. The CDR3 has 15 amino acids. Trimming shortened V by 3 bases and J by 2 bases, and 12 bases separated the two germline ends. The CDR3 DNA follows: TGTGCCAGCAGCTTGGATGACGGATCCACAGATACGCAGTATTTT. The encoded protein is CASSLDDGSTDTQYF.

The V call is TRBV30, the J call TRBJ1-2, with TRBD1 identical over 7 bases. There are 13 residues in the CDR3. Germline V CDR1 and CDR2: GTSNPN, SVGIG (reference sequence). V shed 2 bases and J 6 bases; nucleotides not matched to a gene: 6. Here the CDR3 reads CAWSFGQGDGYTF. CDR3 in DNA: TGTGCCTGGAGTTTCGGGCAGGGGGATGGCTACACCTTC.

This chain connects TRBV6-5 to TRBJ1-1; TRBD1 agrees at 7 bases. The CDR3 is 14 amino acids. From germline, CDR1 is MNHEY and CDR2 SVGAGI. Trimming removed 9 bases from V and 3 bases from J; junction bases left unmatched: 10. The CDR3 loop is CASQTDRMDTEAFF. The CDR3 DNA follows: TGTGCCAGTCAGACGGACAGGATGGACACTGAAGCTTTCTTT.

The rearrangement joins TRBV6-5 to TRBJ1-2; perhaps TRBD1 as D (6 bases). V was shortened by 6 bases and J by 3 bases, with 11 bases between the two germline ends. CDR1 is MNHEY and CDR2 is SVGAGI in the germline V gene. The CDR3 has 13 amino acids. CDR3 nucleotide sequence: TGTGCCAGCAGAACAGGGATCTACTATGGCTACACCTTC. Protein: CASRTGIYYGYTF.

V usage is TRBV6-5 and J usage is TRBJ2-2, with TRBD2 as a possible D gene (5 bases). V was shortened by 8 bases and J by 9 bases, with 19 bases between the two germline ends. Germline assignment: CDR1 MNHEY and CDR2 SVGAGI. The CDR3 loop spans 14 amino acids. CDR3 nucleotide sequence: TGTGCCAGCCGAACATCCGGGGAACTGAGGGAGCTGTTTTTT. The encoded protein is CASRTSGELRELFF.